This TCR beta chain was profiled in a study of blood T cell repertoires in COVID-19. TCRdb's table, derived via immunoSEQ multiplex PCR, lists solely in-frame clones and lacks some. Altogether more than 150,000 clones are present, about nine tenths being singletons, with the ten largest covering approximately 2.2%. In its sample, this clone was seen once. The CDR3 is 19 residues long. Unmatched junction bases numbered 8, after V lost 0 bases and J lost 2 bases. Germline CDR1 GTSNPN, CDR2 SVGIG (reference sequence). This sequence was found in a woman aged 30 to 39 who had recovered from COVID-19. Sample: PBMCs or T cells enriched from blood (not recorded which). This chain joins TRBV30 and TRBJ2-1; 15 positions match TRBD2. The CDR3 DNA reads as TGTGCCTGGAGTGTGGGAGGGACTAGCGGGGGGAGAGCCTACAATGAGCAGTTCTTC. As protein: CAWSVGGTSGGRAYNEQFF.